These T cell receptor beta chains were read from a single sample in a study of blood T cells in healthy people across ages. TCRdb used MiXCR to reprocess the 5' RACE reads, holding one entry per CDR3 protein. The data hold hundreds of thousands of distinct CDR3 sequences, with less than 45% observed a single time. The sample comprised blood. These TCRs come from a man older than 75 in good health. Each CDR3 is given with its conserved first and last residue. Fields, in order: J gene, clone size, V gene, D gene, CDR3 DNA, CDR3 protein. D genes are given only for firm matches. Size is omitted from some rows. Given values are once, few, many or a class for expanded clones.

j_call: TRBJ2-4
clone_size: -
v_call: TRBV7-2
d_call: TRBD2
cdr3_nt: TGTGCCAGCAGCTCGACTAGCGGGACTCCTCTAGCCAAAAACATTCAGTACTTC
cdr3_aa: CASSSTSGTPLAKNIQYF

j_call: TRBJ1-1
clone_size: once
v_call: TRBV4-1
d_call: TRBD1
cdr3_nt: TGCGCCAGCAGCCAACCCTCACGGGGACAGGGGAGAGGTAGCACTGAAGCTTTCTTT
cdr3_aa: CASSQPSRGQGRGSTEAFF

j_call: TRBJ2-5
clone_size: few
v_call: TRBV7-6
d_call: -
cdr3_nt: TGTGCCAGCAGCTTAGGTCCTAAGGATTACCAAGAGACCCAGTACTTC
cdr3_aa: CASSLGPKDYQETQYF

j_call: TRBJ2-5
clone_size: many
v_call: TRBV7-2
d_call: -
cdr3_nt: TGTGCCAGCAGCTTATCAGGCAACGCGGGGGAGACCCAGTACTTC
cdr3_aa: CASSLSGNAGETQYF

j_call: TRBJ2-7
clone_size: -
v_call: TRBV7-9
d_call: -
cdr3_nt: TGTGCCAGCAGCTTAAGTCATCGGGCAGGGAGCTCCTACGAGCAGTACTTC
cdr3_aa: CASSLSHRAGSSYEQYF

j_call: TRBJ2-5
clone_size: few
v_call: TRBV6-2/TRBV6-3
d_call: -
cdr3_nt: TGTGCCAGCAGTTACTCGGGGACCCTCGAGACCCAGTACTTC
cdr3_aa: CASSYSGTLETQYF

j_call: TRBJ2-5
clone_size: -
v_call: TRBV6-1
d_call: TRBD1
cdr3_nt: TGTGCCAGCACTCGACCCCCGGGACAGAGGGTTCAAGAGACCCAGTACTTC
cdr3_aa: CASTRPPGQRVQETQYF

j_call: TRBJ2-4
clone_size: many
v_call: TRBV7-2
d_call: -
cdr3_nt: TGTGCCAGCAGCCCCACCGGGACAAGGAGCAAAAACATTCAGTACTTC
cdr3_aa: CASSPTGTRSKNIQYF

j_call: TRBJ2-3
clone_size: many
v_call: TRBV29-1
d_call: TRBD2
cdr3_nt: TGCAGCGTTCTAGCGGGAGGGCGGGGTACGCAGTATTTT
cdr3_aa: CSVLAGGRGTQYF

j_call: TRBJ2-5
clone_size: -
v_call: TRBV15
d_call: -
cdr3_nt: TGTGCCACCAGCAGAGCCCCAGGGGAAGAGACCCAGTACTTC
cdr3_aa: CATSRAPGEETQYF

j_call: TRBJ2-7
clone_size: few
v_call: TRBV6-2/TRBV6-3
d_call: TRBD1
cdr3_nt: TGTGCCAGCAGAACAACCAACAGGGGCTACGAGCAGTACTTC
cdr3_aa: CASRTTNRGYEQYF

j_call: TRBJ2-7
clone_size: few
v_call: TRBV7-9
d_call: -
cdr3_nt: TGTGCCAGCAGCTTAGATTGGGGTGTAGGCTACGAGCAGTACTTC
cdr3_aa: CASSLDWGVGYEQYF

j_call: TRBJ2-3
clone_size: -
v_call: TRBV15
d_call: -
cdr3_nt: TGTGCCACCAGCACTACAACTAGCACAGATACGCAGTATTTT
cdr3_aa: CATSTTTSTDTQYF

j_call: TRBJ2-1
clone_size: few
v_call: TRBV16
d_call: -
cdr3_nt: TGTGCCAGCAGCCCCCGCAGTCCTAGTAATTATGAGCAGTTCTTC
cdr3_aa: CASSPRSPSNYEQFF

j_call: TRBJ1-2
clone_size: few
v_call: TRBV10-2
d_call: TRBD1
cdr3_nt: TGCGCCAGCATGGGACAGGGGGCGGGTGGCTACACCTTC
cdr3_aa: CASMGQGAGGYTF

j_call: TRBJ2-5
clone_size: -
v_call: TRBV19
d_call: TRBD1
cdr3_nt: TGTGCCAGTAGTATGGACAGGGGATTTGAGCAGTACTTC
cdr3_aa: CASSMDRGFEQYF

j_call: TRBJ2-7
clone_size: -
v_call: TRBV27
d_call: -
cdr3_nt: TGTGCCAGCTCGCCCTTGGGGCAGGACACCTACGAGCAGTACTTC
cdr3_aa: CASSPLGQDTYEQYF

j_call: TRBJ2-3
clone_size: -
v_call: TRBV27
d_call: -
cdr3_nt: TGTGCCAGCAGCAGTGACACCCGGGTTGATACGCAGTATTTT
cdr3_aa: CASSSDTRVDTQYF

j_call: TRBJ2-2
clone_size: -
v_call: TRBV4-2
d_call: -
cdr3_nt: TGTGCCAGCAGCCGACGCGGGTCAACCGGGGAGCTGTTTTTT
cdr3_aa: CASSRRGSTGELFF

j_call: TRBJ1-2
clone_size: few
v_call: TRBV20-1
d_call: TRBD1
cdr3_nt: TGCAGTGCTAGAGGGACAGGGGTGGAGTATGGCTACACCTTC
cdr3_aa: CSARGTGVEYGYTF

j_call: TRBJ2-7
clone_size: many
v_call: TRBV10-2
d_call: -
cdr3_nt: TGCGCCAGCAGTGAACTGGGCGAGCAGTACTTC
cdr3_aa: CASSELGEQYF

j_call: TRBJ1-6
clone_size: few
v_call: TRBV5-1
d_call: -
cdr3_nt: TGCGCCAGCAGCCCTGGACATCAGAATTCACCCCTCCACTTT
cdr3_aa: CASSPGHQNSPLHF